Included here is one T cell receptor beta chain sequence, with context. The data derive from a study of CD8 T cells in Susac syndrome. Random-hexamer reverse transcription was applied to roughly 0.5 to 1 ug RNA. Using its own MiXCR run on the immunoSEQ multiplex PCR reads, TCRdb lists one record per CDR3 protein. The repertoire holds roughly 140,000 distinct CDR3 sequences, with roughly 94% as singletons. CDR3 length: 15 amino acids. Germline lookup yields CDR1 SEHNR and CDR2 FQNEAQ (reference sequence). V was shortened by 4 bases and J by 2 bases, with 14 bases between the two germline ends. This TCR came from a human donor in good health. This chain uses TRBV7-9 with TRBJ1-2; possibly TRBD1 for D (5 bases). The material sequenced was CD8+ T cells from PBMCs. The CDR3 region has the DNA TGTGCCAGCAGCTCCCAAGATCGGGGCAACTATGGCTACACCTTC. Translated, it gives CASSSQDRGNYGYTF. Drawing the rest from reference TRBV7-9 and TRBJ1-2, the complete variable domain is DTGVSQNPRHKITKRGQNVTFRCDPISEHNRLYWYRQTLGQGPEFLTYFQNEAQLEKSRLLSDRFSAERPKGSFSTLEIQRTEQGDSAMYLCASSSQDRGNYGYTFGSGTRLTVV.